A selection of T cell receptor beta chains follows, all from one sample in a study of regulatory T cells in long-lasting Graves disease. TCRdb re-analysed the multiplex PCR reads in MiXCR, keeping a single row per CDR3 protein. The profile covers around 420,000 distinct CDR3 sequences, with 14% to 15% appearing a single time and approximately 8% taken by the ten largest. These data are also associated with another study on T cells in Graves' hyperthyroidism and ophthalmopathy.

Sequenced material: peripheral blood mononuclear cells (PBMCs), taken at new diagnosis, from a patient treated with antithyroid drugs. Source of these receptors: a woman aged 35 to 49 with Graves disease. CDR3s include the opening cysteine and the closing phenylalanine or tryptophan. Fields, in order: V gene, J gene, clone size, D gene, CDR3 protein, CDR3 DNA. D genes are given only for firm matches. Some rows have no size entry. The others give once, few or many, or a class for an expanded clone.

TRBV20-1	TRBJ2-7	-	TRBD1	CSASWTGGIYEQYF	TGCAGTGCTAGTTGGACAGGGGGGATCTACGAGCAGTACTTC
TRBV9	TRBJ1-1	few	-	CASSAGQGGTEAFF	TGTGCCAGCAGCGCGGGCCAGGGTGGCACTGAAGCTTTCTTT
TRBV19	TRBJ2-5	few	TRBD2	CASTREWGETQYF	TGTGCCAGTACGCGGGAGTGGGGAGAGACCCAGTACTTC
TRBV7-9	TRBJ2-7	many	-	CASKVEGYDEQYF	TGTGCCAGCAAAGTGGAGGGTTACGACGAGCAGTACTTC
TRBV12-3/TRBV12-4	TRBJ2-3	many	TRBD2	CASSPEWTSGRDTQYF	TGTGCCAGCAGTCCGGAATGGACTAGCGGAAGAGATACGCAGTATTTT
TRBV9	TRBJ1-4	many	TRBD1	CASSAAGQGGEKLFF	TGTGCCAGCAGCGCCGCGGGACAGGGGGGCGAAAAACTGTTTTTT
TRBV11-2	TRBJ2-7	-	-	CASSRQGTPLYEQYF	TGTGCCAGCAGCCGGCAGGGGACCCCCCTCTACGAGCAGTACTTC
TRBV7-2	TRBJ2-3	many	TRBD2	CASSLAWLAGEINTQYF	TGTGCCAGCAGCTTAGCGTGGCTAGCGGGAGAAATAAATACGCAGTATTTT
TRBV7-2	TRBJ2-5	many	-	CASSSRQETQYF	TGTGCCAGCAGCTCTCGCCAAGAGACCCAGTACTTC
TRBV2	TRBJ1-2	many	TRBD1	CASSTGANYGYTF	TGTGCCAGCAGTACAGGGGCTAACTATGGCTACACCTTC
TRBV6-2/TRBV6-3	TRBJ2-3	few	TRBD2	CASSEPGLASTDTQYF	TGTGCCAGCAGTGAACCGGGACTAGCTAGCACAGATACGCAGTATTTT
TRBV28	TRBJ2-7	many	-	CASSSGGGSDEQYF	TGTGCCAGCAGTTCCGGTGGGGGGTCCGACGAGCAGTACTTC
TRBV20-1	TRBJ1-4	few	-	CSASILDRPARLTTNEKLFF	TGCAGTGCTAGTATCCTTGACAGACCGGCTAGGCTCACAACTAATGAAAAACTGTTTTTT
TRBV11-2	TRBJ1-1	many	-	CASSPGGTEAFF	TGTGCCAGCAGCCCGGGTGGGACTGAAGCTTTCTTT
TRBV24-1	TRBJ2-2	many	TRBD2	CATQAGTNTGELFF	TGTGCCACCCAAGCGGGAACGAACACCGGGGAGCTGTTTTTT
TRBV12-3/TRBV12-4	TRBJ1-5	many	-	CASSSETGQGQPQHF	TGTGCCAGCAGTTCTGAGACCGGGCAAGGTCAGCCCCAGCATTTT
TRBV12-5	TRBJ2-1	many	TRBD2	CASGLVLGLASPSSYNEQFF	TGTGCTAGTGGTTTGGTACTGGGACTAGCGTCCCCCAGCTCCTACAATGAGCAGTTCTTC
TRBV19	TRBJ2-5	-	-	CASSIDVDGTETQYF	TGTGCCAGTAGTATAGATGTCGACGGGACGGAGACCCAGTACTTC
TRBV18	TRBJ2-5	many	TRBD2	CASSGVAGAKTQYF	TGTGCCAGCTCAGGAGTAGCGGGAGCGAAGACCCAGTACTTC
TRBV18	TRBJ1-5	-	-	CASSPSGAENQPQHF	TGTGCCAGCTCACCCTCGGGGGCAGAAAATCAGCCCCAGCATTTT
TRBV29-1	TRBJ1-3	-	TRBD1	CSVEAGGAGNTIYF	TGCAGCGTTGAGGCAGGGGGCGCGGGTAACACCATATATTTT
TRBV5-6	TRBJ2-2	few	-	CASSSTGFLTGELFF	TGTGCCAGCAGCTCGACAGGATTCCTCACCGGGGAGCTGTTTTTT
TRBV6-2/TRBV6-3	TRBJ2-5	many	-	CASSPLQAYQETQYF	TGTGCCAGCAGCCCCCTTCAGGCCTACCAAGAGACCCAGTACTTC
TRBV13	TRBJ2-3	many	TRBD2	CASSFRLADTDTQYF	TGTGCCAGCAGCTTTCGACTAGCGGACACAGATACGCAGTATTTT
TRBV12-3/TRBV12-4	TRBJ2-7	many	TRBD1	CASSLGTGHYEQYF	TGTGCCAGCAGTCTCGGGACAGGCCACTACGAGCAGTACTTC
TRBV5-1	TRBJ2-2	-	-	CASSPSSNTGELFF	TGCGCCAGCAGCCCCTCCAGCAACACCGGGGAGCTGTTTTTT
TRBV2	TRBJ2-2	many	-	CASSQTDTNTGELFF	TGTGCCAGCAGCCAGACAGACACGAACACCGGGGAGCTGTTTTTT
TRBV7-3	TRBJ1-1	-	TRBD1	CASSPQGAGTEAFF	TGTGCCAGCAGCCCACAGGGGGCGGGAACTGAAGCTTTCTTT
TRBV25-1	TRBJ1-1	-	-	CASSEGVAAFF	TGTGCCAGCAGTGAGGGGGTTGCAGCTTTCTTT
TRBV28	TRBJ1-1	many	-	CASSYRYLGVNTEAFF	TGTGCCAGCAGTTACAGGTATTTGGGGGTGAACACTGAAGCTTTCTTT
TRBV5-5	TRBJ2-5	-	-	CASSLSGVYQETQYF	TGTGCCAGCAGCTTGTCTGGGGTGTACCAAGAGACCCAGTACTTC
TRBV3-1	TRBJ1-5	few	-	CASSQAVANQPQHF	TGTGCCAGCAGCCAAGCAGTGGCCAATCAGCCCCAGCATTTT
TRBV12-3/TRBV12-4	TRBJ2-4	many	-	CASSLRQGGIQYF	TGTGCCAGCAGTTTACGCCAGGGCGGCATTCAGTACTTC
TRBV2	TRBJ2-3	many	-	CASSEVDTQYF	TGTGCCAGCAGTGAGGTTGATACGCAGTATTTT
TRBV20-1	TRBJ2-7	few	-	CSAARDGYSSYEQYF	TGCAGTGCTGCAAGGGACGGTTACAGCTCCTACGAGCAGTACTTC
TRBV11-2	TRBJ2-1	many	-	CASSLGQHSYNEQFF	TGTGCCAGCAGCTTAGGGCAGCACTCCTACAATGAGCAGTTCTTC
TRBV7-3	TRBJ2-3	many	TRBD1	CASSPPGGDTQYF	TGTGCCAGCAGCCCACCAGGGGGAGATACGCAGTATTTT
TRBV9	TRBJ2-1	many	TRBD2	CASSSRTSGKYNEQFF	TGTGCCAGCAGCTCCAGGACTAGCGGGAAATATAATGAGCAGTTCTTC
TRBV28	TRBJ2-7	many	-	CASSLFSYEQYF	TGTGCCAGCAGTTTGTTTTCTTACGAGCAGTACTTC
TRBV28	TRBJ2-1	many	-	CASGSSFSF	TGTGCCAGCGGGTCCTCCTTCTCCTTC
TRBV29-1	TRBJ2-5	-	TRBD2	CSVNPGLAGVKTQYF	TGCAGCGTTAATCCGGGACTAGCGGGAGTGAAGACCCAGTACTTC
TRBV7-2	TRBJ2-3	many	-	CASSFLGVTDTQYF	TGTGCCAGCAGCTTCTTGGGAGTCACAGATACGCAGTATTTT
TRBV9	TRBJ2-1	many	-	CASSPHGADWSSYNEQFF	TGTGCCAGCAGCCCCCATGGAGCGGACTGGAGCTCCTACAATGAGCAGTTCTTC
TRBV27	TRBJ1-4	few	TRBD1	CASKGTGGLGKLFF	TGTGCCAGCAAAGGGACAGGTGGGCTTGGAAAACTGTTTTTT
TRBV19	TRBJ2-1	many	-	CASSIGGHRQFF	TGTGCCAGTAGTATCGGGGGACATCGGCAGTTCTTC
TRBV18	TRBJ2-7	many	TRBD2	CASSPRLAVDEQYF	TGTGCCAGCTCACCTCGACTAGCTGTTGACGAGCAGTACTTC
TRBV12-3/TRBV12-4	TRBJ2-7	few	-	CASSLAWGPYEQCF	TGTGCCAGCAGTTTAGCGTGGGGACCCTACGAGCAGTGCTTC
TRBV7-3	TRBJ2-5	few	TRBD1	CASSLRTGISPHGETQYF	TGTGCCAGCAGCCTCAGGACAGGTATCTCCCCTCATGGGGAGACCCAGTACTTC
TRBV5-1	TRBJ2-3	many	TRBD1	CASSSSPWGQENIGGTQYF	TGCGCCAGCAGCTCGTCACCATGGGGACAGGAGAACATCGGCGGTACGCAGTATTTT
TRBV3-1	TRBJ2-2	few	TRBD2	CASAMAGVQTGELFF	TGTGCCAGTGCCATGGCGGGAGTTCAAACCGGGGAGCTGTTTTTT
TRBV29-1	TRBJ2-7	many	-	CSVVSDTSYEQYF	TGCAGCGTTGTAAGTGACACCTCCTACGAGCAGTACTTC
TRBV4-2	TRBJ1-1	few	-	CASSRAGTSLMNTEAFF	TGTGCCAGCAGCCGAGCAGGGACCTCACTGATGAACACTGAAGCTTTCTTT
TRBV15	TRBJ1-3	few	-	CATSSLYRTLNTIYF	TGTGCCACCAGCAGCTTATACCGGACTTTAAACACCATATATTTT
TRBV6-2/TRBV6-3	TRBJ2-3	-	-	CATTSSDTQYF	TGTGCCACCACTAGCTCAGATACGCAGTATTTT
TRBV19	TRBJ2-3	-	-	CASRRDRGAYTQYF	TGTGCCAGTAGAAGGGACCGTGGGGCATATACGCAGTATTTT
TRBV6-5	TRBJ2-2	many	TRBD1	CASSYSTGGVTGELFF	TGTGCCAGCAGTTACTCCACAGGGGGCGTCACCGGGGAGCTGTTTTTT
TRBV14	TRBJ1-5	-	-	CASSQRVPRSNQPQHF	TGTGCCAGCAGCCAAAGGGTTCCGAGGAGCAATCAGCCCCAGCATTTT
TRBV28	TRBJ2-6	few	-	CASKGGQTVGANVLTF	TGTGCCAGCAAGGGAGGCCAGACCGTGGGGGCCAACGTCCTGACTTTC
TRBV7-9	TRBJ2-7	many	TRBD1	CASSLEQGHEQYF	TGTGCCAGCAGCTTAGAACAGGGGCACGAGCAGTACTTC
TRBV7-8	TRBJ1-1	-	-	CASSLAGRVGLNTEAFF	TGTGCCAGCAGCTTAGCGGGCAGGGTTGGCTTGAACACTGAAGCTTTCTTT